Below, 25 T cell receptor beta chains from the same sample are listed, as sequenced in a study of blood T cell repertoires in COVID-19. This table comes from immunoSEQ multiplex PCR, and its TCRdb copy is limited to in-frame clones, with some not included. This table holds about 230,000 clones, 75% to 85% found once. Input material: peripheral blood. These receptors all come from a woman aged 25 to 39 with COVID-19, enrolled during active disease.

V usage is TRBV29-1 and J usage is TRBJ1-2; the match to TRBD1 covers 7 bases. V lost 3 bases and J lost 1; bases outside the gene matches: 5. The length of the CDR3 is 14 residues. Per germline, CDR1 SQVTM and CDR2 ANQGSEA. The DNA for the CDR3 is TGCAGCGTTGATGGACAGGACCTTAACTATGGCTACACCTTC. Its protein product is CSVDGQDLNYGYTF. Together with reference TRBV29-1 and TRBJ1-2, the CDR3 gives the full variable domain: SAVISQKPSRDICQRGTSLTIQCQVDSQVTMMFWYRQQPGQSLTLIATANQGSEATYESGFVIDKFPISRPNLTFSTLTVSNMSPEDSSIYLCSVDGQDLNYGYTFGSGTRLTVV.

The J gene is TRBJ1-2, the V gene TRBV4-3; 8 nucleotides line up with TRBD1. The CDR3 runs to 12 residues. The germline V gene has CDR1 LGHNA and CDR2 YSLEER. After removal of 4 bases from V and 5 bases from J, the junction contained 0 bases not matched to a gene. The CDR3 DNA follows: TGCGCCAGCAGCCGGACAGGGTATGGCTACACCTTC. This codes for CASSRTGYGYTF.

The rearrangement joins TRBV9 to TRBJ2-1, with a tentative D call TRBD1 (5 bases). The germline V and J ends were trimmed by 1 base and 9 bases, with 26 bases remaining between them. This CDR3 region has 18 residues. Germline CDR1 SGDLS, CDR2 YYNGEE. The DNA for the CDR3 is TGTGCCAGCAGCGTAAAGGCCGGGCCAGTGACAGAATCTTTTGAGCAGTTCTTC. It codes for CASSVKAGPVTESFEQFF.

The chain couples TRBV5-5 to TRBJ1-2, with no clear D. CDR1 is SGHKS and CDR2 is YYEKEE in the germline V gene (reference sequence). CDR3 length: 13 residues. V was shortened by 4 bases and J by 8 bases, with 15 bases between the two germline ends. CDR3 region: CASSPAQLWGYTF. In DNA, the CDR3 is TGTGCCAGCAGCCCAGCGCAACTCTGGGGCTACACCTTC.

The chain links TRBV7-3 to TRBJ2-1; 7 positions agree with TRBD2. The CDR3 spans 14 residues. The junction had 9 bases not matched to a gene; V was cut back by 2 bases and J by 11 bases. The germline CDR1 and CDR2 sequences are SGHTA and FQGTGA. CDR3 nucleotide sequence: TGTGCCAGCAGCTTAGGGGGGGTATCTACGAAGCAGTTCTTC. Amino acids: CASSLGGVSTKQFF.

The chain couples TRBV6-2 or TRBV6-3 to TRBJ2-2, with 8 bases matching TRBD2. The CDR3 is 15 amino acids. In germline, CDR1 is MNHEY, CDR2 SVGEGT. The trim removed 1 base at V and 7 bases at J, leaving 5 bases unmatched. The CDR3 region has the DNA TGTGCCAGCAGTTACTTCGCCGGGAGGGGCGGGGAGCTGTTTTTT. Translation: CASSYFAGRGGELFF.

The V and J genes are TRBV5-1 and TRBJ1-4, with 9 bases lining up with TRBD1. Germline values: CDR1 SGHRS, CDR2 YFSETQ. The CDR3 totals 17 residues. With 0 bases clipped from V and 3 bases from J, the junction kept 6 bases outside the gene matches. The CDR3 coding sequence is TGCGCCAGCAGCTTGGGGGACAGGGTCCCATCTAATGAAAAACTGTTTTTT. It specifies CASSLGDRVPSNEKLFF. The full variable domain, completed using reference TRBV5-1 and TRBJ1-4, is KAGVTQTPRYLIKTRGQQVTLSCSPISGHRSVSWYQQTPGQGLQFLFEYFSETQRNKGNFPGRFSGRQFSNSRSEMNVSTLELGDSALYLCASSLGDRVPSNEKLFFGSGTQLSVL.

The chain combines TRBV9 with TRBJ1-2, with a weak D call TRBD1 (5 bases). The V end lost 3 bases, the J end lost 4 bases, and 10 bases lay between the germline ends. This CDR3 is built from 13 residues. Germline V lookup: CDR1 SGDLS, CDR2 YYNGEE. The CDR3 DNA sequence: TGTGCCAGCAGCGGGCCGGGGGTCTATGGCTACACCTTC. This codes for CASSGPGVYGYTF.

The chain combines TRBV7-3 with TRBJ2-2; D is undetermined. Looked up from germline, CDR1 is SGHTA and CDR2 is FQGTGA. This CDR3 contains 16 residues. The V and J ends lost 2 bases and 0 bases respectively, with 10 bases between them. CDR3 protein: CASSLVGTANTGELFF. The CDR3 DNA is TGTGCCAGCAGCTTAGTGGGCACAGCGAACACCGGGGAGCTGTTTTTT.

The rearrangement links TRBV9 to TRBJ2-3, with D uncertain. The CDR3 consists of 14 residues. Per the germline V gene, CDR1 is SGDLS and CDR2 is YYNGEE. Trimming left V 1 base short and J 6 bases short, with 12 bases between. DNA for the CDR3: TGTGCCAGCAGCGTAACCGGAGCTGCCGATACGCAGTATTTT. Translation gives CASSVTGAADTQYF.

This clone showed up just a few times. The rearrangement uses TRBV3-1 (or the pseudogene TRBV3-2) and TRBJ2-7; TRBD1 aligns across 9 bases. After removal of 3 bases from V and 5 bases from J, the junction contained 5 bases not matched to a gene. This CDR3 has 14 amino acids. From germline, CDR1 is LGHDT and CDR2 YNNKEL (reference sequence). CDR3: CASSQGTGSNEQYF. The CDR3 DNA is TGTGCCAGCAGCCAGGGGACAGGGTCAAACGAGCAGTACTTC.

There are a few counts of this clone. The rearrangement joins TRBV30 to TRBJ2-5; the match to TRBD2 covers 7 bases. Germline loops: CDR1 GTSNPN, CDR2 SVGIG (reference sequence). The V gene end was trimmed by 5 bases and the J gene end by 4 bases; junction bases not matched to a gene: 1. The CDR3 spans 11 residues. CDR3 region: CAWGEGETQYF. The CDR3 region has the DNA TGTGCCTGGGGGGAGGGAGAGACCCAGTACTTC.

The chain recombines TRBV5-6 with TRBJ1-2; 10 positions match TRBD1. The ends lost 6 bases at V and 4 bases at J; junction bases unmatched: 9. Germline CDR1 and CDR2: SGHDT and YYEEEE. There are 15 residues in the CDR3. The DNA for the CDR3 is TGTGCCAGCACCCTACCCGGGACAGGGGCCTATGGCTACACCTTC. It codes for CASTLPGTGAYGYTF.

DNA for the CDR3: TGTGCCACCAAGACAGGGGGGTCCCCCGGACAAGAGACCCAGTACTTC. Its translation is CATKTGGSPGQETQYF. This chain links TRBV10-3 with TRBJ2-5, with TRBD1 matching over 9 bases. The CDR3 length is 16 residues. Looked up from germline, CDR1 is ENHRY and CDR2 is SYGVKD. V dropped 10 bases and J dropped 2; count of bases not matched to a gene: 14.

The chain is built from TRBV24-1 and TRBJ1-5, with D perhaps TRBD1 (6 bases). This CDR3 contains 20 residues. V lost 4 bases and J 0 bases, leaving 24 bases between the germline ends. Looked up from germline, CDR1 is KGHDR and CDR2 is SFDVKD. The CDR3 here is CATSDQFGTRRPDSNQPQHF. In nucleotides, the CDR3 is TGTGCCACCAGTGACCAGTTCGGGACACGGAGACCGGATAGCAATCAGCCCCAGCATTTT.

This sequence joins TRBV3-1 (or the pseudogene TRBV3-2) and TRBJ1-5; D might be TRBD1 (6 bases). Germline V gene data show CDR1 as LGHDT and CDR2 as YNNKEL (reference sequence). V was clipped by 2 bases and J by 5 bases, with 10 bases between them. The CDR3 has 14 residues. In DNA, the CDR3 is TGTGCCAGCAGCCAACTACCAGGGGATCAGCCCCAGCATTTT. Protein: CASSQLPGDQPQHF.

The chain links TRBV13 to TRBJ2-7; 7 bases fit TRBD1. Per the germline V gene, CDR1 is PRHDT and CDR2 is FYEKMQ (reference sequence). The CDR3 is 15 residues long. The V gene end was trimmed by 1 base and the J gene end by 0 bases; junction bases not matched to a gene: 3. Here the CDR3 DNA reads TGTGCCAGCAGCTTAGCAAGGGGGCTCTCCTACGAGCAGTACTTC. It encodes CASSLARGLSYEQYF.

This clone occurred a few times. The V call is TRBV10-3, the J call TRBJ2-2, with 13 nucleotides matching TRBD2. The length of the CDR3 is 19 residues. The germline V gene encodes CDR1 ENHRY and CDR2 SYGVKD. The V segment lost 4 bases and the J segment 4 bases; nucleotides outside the gene matches: 12. The CDR3 is CAISGRTSGGGVGTGELFF. CDR3 nucleotides: TGTGCCATCAGTGGCAGGACTAGCGGGGGAGGGGTTGGCACCGGGGAGCTGTTTTTT.

The chain joins TRBV5-1 to TRBJ1-5; D not resolved. The CDR3 extends over 14 amino acids. Germline lookup yields CDR1 SGHRS and CDR2 YFSETQ. The ends were cut back, 6 bases at V and 3 bases at J, with 13 bases in the middle. DNA for the CDR3: TGCGCCAGCACCACCGGGGAGGACAATCAGCCCCAGCATTTT. Amino acid sequence: CASTTGEDNQPQHF.

The CDR3 region has the DNA TGCGCCAGCAGCTTGGGATCGGCGGAGGGCTACACCTTC. Encoded protein: CASSLGSAEGYTF. The chain recombines TRBV5-1 with TRBJ1-2; D gene unclear. CDR3 size: 13 residues. With 0 bases removed from V and 8 bases from J, the gap between germline ends came to 11 bases. The germline V gene has CDR1 SGHRS and CDR2 YFSETQ.

Of note for this clone: The junction does not match germline at one end; this may be a read error. The chain combines TRBV12-3 or TRBV12-4 with TRBJ1-1, with D unresolved. The CDR3 spans 13 residues. CDR3 sequence: CASTPPGNAEAFF. Here the CDR3 DNA reads TGTGCCAGCACCCCCCCGGGGAACGCTGAAGCTTTCTTT.

This clone was observed a few times. The J gene is TRBJ1-2, the V gene TRBV7-2; D is perhaps TRBD1 (6 bases). V dropped 2 bases and J dropped 6 bases, with 7 bases sitting between them. Per germline, CDR1 SGHTA and CDR2 FQGNSA. The CDR3 extends over 12 amino acids. Here the CDR3 reads CASSLQGHGYTF. CDR3 nucleotides: TGTGCCAGCAGCTTACAGGGGCATGGCTACACCTTC.

The rearrangement joins TRBV4-3 to TRBJ2-3, with D possibly matching TRBD2 (6 bases). V lost 5 bases and J 7 bases, leaving 16 bases between the germline ends. The CDR3 loop spans 14 amino acids. Germline V gene data show CDR1 as LGHNA and CDR2 as YSLEER. CDR3 in amino acids: CASSSVLEGYTQYF. CDR3 nucleotide sequence: TGCGCCAGCAGCTCAGTTCTGGAGGGCTATACGCAGTATTTT.

This chain connects TRBV6-5 to TRBJ2-1; the D gene is possibly TRBD1 (5 bases). The CDR3 is 14 amino acids. CDR1 is MNHEY and CDR2 is SVGAGI in the germline V gene. V dropped 8 bases and J dropped 3 bases, with 14 bases sitting between them. In DNA, the CDR3 is TGTGCCAGCCTCTGGCAGGGTGGCTACAATGAGCAGTTCTTC. Translation gives CASLWQGGYNEQFF.

The chain joins TRBV4-1 to TRBJ1-5; D gene ambiguous. Germline loops: CDR1 MGHRA, CDR2 YSYEKL. The CDR3 sequence is 15 residues long. V was clipped by 4 bases and J by 4 bases, with 14 bases between them. Here the CDR3 reads CASSRGSGGNQPQHF. In DNA, the CDR3 is TGCGCCAGCAGCCGAGGATCCGGCGGGAATCAGCCCCAGCATTTT.